This T cell receptor (beta chain) was sequenced in a study of control samples from healthy donors and cancer patients. Notes on this clone: Sequence at one end of the junction differs from germline and may be a read error.

The assay was immunoSEQ multiplex PCR, and TCRdb's table has in-frame clones only and misses some. The table lists 40,000 to 50,000 clones, around 94% of them singletons, with 20% to 30% in the top ten. The CDR3 spans 15 residues. Germline CDR1 and CDR2: SSHAT and FNYEAQ (reference sequence). The receptor comes from a man aged 55 to 70 in good health. The rearrangement links TRBV7-7 to TRBJ2-1; possibly TRBD1 or TRBD2 for D (5 bases each). The sequencing sample was made of blood. CDR3 residues: CASSLGLGAGDEQFF. In DNA form, the CDR3 reads TGTGCTAGCAGCTTAGGTCTAGGGGCGGGCGATGAGCAGTTCTTC.